These T cell receptor beta chains were read from a single sample in a study of blood T cell repertoires in COVID-19. Produced via immunoSEQ multiplex PCR; TCRdb's table is partial and in-frame only. The data contain under 250,000 clones, around four fifths of them seen just once; the ten biggest clones take up 4.7%. The sample taken for sequencing was peripheral blood. The receptors originated from a woman between 65 and 79 years old with acute or convalescent COVID-19. Each CDR3 is given with its conserved first and last residue. Fields, in order: J gene, V gene, D gene, clone size, CDR3 protein, CDR3 DNA. D genes are given only for firm matches. The size entry is marked missing in some rows and otherwise reads once, few, many or a size class.

>TRBJ1-5|TRBV7-9|NA|NA
CASSPGINQPQHF
TGTGCCAGCAGCCCAGGGATCAATCAGCCCCAGCATTTT
>TRBJ1-2|TRBV5-5|TRBD1|NA
CASSFEGQGVYYGYTF
TGTGCCAGCAGCTTCGAGGGACAGGGGGTCTACTATGGCTACACCTTC
>TRBJ1-5|TRBV6-2/TRBV6-3|NA|NA
CASSLGPNQPQHF
TGTGCCAGCAGTCTGGGGCCTAATCAGCCCCAGCATTTT
>TRBJ1-2|TRBV30|NA|NA
CAWSATIYGYTF
TGTGCCTGGAGTGCTACTATCTATGGCTACACCTTC
>TRBJ1-1|TRBV19|NA|once
CASSIPLRSAEAFF
TGTGCCAGTAGTATCCCCCTGAGGAGCGCTGAAGCTTTCTTT
>TRBJ1-5|TRBV18|TRBD1|few
CASSPRPQGASQPQHF
TGTGCCAGCTCACCACGACCCCAGGGGGCGTCACAGCCCCAGCATTTT
>TRBJ2-2|TRBV30|NA|NA
CAWSAQSSPGELFF
TGTGCCTGGAGTGCCCAATCTAGCCCCGGGGAGCTGTTTTTT
>TRBJ1-2|TRBV20-1|NA|NA
CSASTGPNYGYTF
TGCAGTGCTAGTACAGGGCCTAACTATGGCTACACCTTC
>TRBJ1-6|TRBV5-6|TRBD1|NA
CASSFRTGTYNSPLHF
TGTGCCAGCAGCTTTCGGACAGGAACCTATAATTCACCCCTCCACTTT
>TRBJ2-5|TRBV3-1/TRBV3-2|TRBD2|NA
CASSQASGGVMETQYF
TGTGCCAGCAGCCAGGCTAGCGGGGGGGTGATGGAGACCCAGTACTTC
>TRBJ1-1|TRBV12-1|NA|NA
CASSCAYRYTEAFF
TGTGCCAGCAGCTGCGCTTATAGATACACTGAAGCTTTCTTT
>TRBJ1-1|TRBV5-4|NA|NA
CASSLPSLNTEAFF
TGTGCCAGCAGCCTCCCGTCCCTGAACACTGAAGCTTTCTTT
>TRBJ2-1|TRBV9|NA|once
CASGRGPNNEQFF
TGTGCCAGCGGGCGGGGGCCTAACAATGAGCAGTTCTTC
>TRBJ2-3|TRBV25-1|NA|NA
CASSEFAGAADTQYF
TGTGCCAGCAGTGAATTTGCAGGGGCGGCAGATACGCAGTATTTT
>TRBJ2-7|TRBV6-5|NA|NA
CASKFGTNEQYF
TGTGCCAGCAAGTTTGGGACAAATGAGCAGTACTTC
>TRBJ2-2|TRBV7-9|NA|NA
CASWAGANTGELFF
TGTGCCAGCTGGGCGGGTGCGAACACCGGGGAGCTGTTTTTT
>TRBJ2-1|TRBV7-2|TRBD1|NA
CASSPGQGGYNEQFF
TGTGCCAGCAGCCCGGGACAGGGTGGCTACAATGAGCAGTTCTTC
>TRBJ1-1|TRBV5-1|TRBD1|NA
CASSWGQGANTEAFF
TGCGCCAGCAGCTGGGGACAGGGGGCGAACACTGAAGCTTTCTTT
>TRBJ1-2|TRBV6-5|TRBD1|NA
CASSTRGQGRDGYTF
TGTGCCAGCAGTACCCGGGGACAGGGAAGGGATGGCTACACCTTC
>TRBJ2-1|TRBV27|NA|NA
CASSFFPPGDTYNEQFF
TGTGCCAGCAGTTTCTTCCCCCCAGGGGACACCTACAATGAGCAGTTCTTC
>TRBJ2-5|TRBV2|TRBD2|NA
CASSETSGQETQYF
TGTGCCAGCAGTGAAACTAGCGGCCAAGAGACCCAGTACTTC
>TRBJ1-1|TRBV6-2/TRBV6-3|NA|NA
CASRPIKNTEAFF
TGTGCCAGCAGACCTATAAAGAACACTGAAGCTTTCTTT
>TRBJ1-5|TRBV7-2|NA|NA
CASSLAQGNQPQHF
TGTGCCAGCAGCTTGGCCCAGGGGAATCAGCCCCAGCATTTT
>TRBJ1-2|TRBV4-2|NA|NA
CASSQGTLLNYGYTF
TGTGCCAGCAGCCAGGGGACTCTACTTAACTATGGCTACACCTTC
>TRBJ1-4|TRBV4-1|NA|NA
CASSQEGTPSNEKLFF
TGCGCCAGCAGCCAAGAAGGGACACCTTCTAATGAAAAACTGTTTTTT
>TRBJ1-2|TRBV7-9|NA|NA
CASSPPGLWNYGYTF
TGTGCCAGCAGCCCACCGGGACTCTGGAACTATGGCTACACCTTC
>TRBJ2-1|TRBV5-1|NA|NA
CASSLEGVSYNEQFF
TGCGCCAGCAGCTTGGAAGGAGTGTCCTACAATGAGCAGTTCTTC
>TRBJ1-2|TRBV5-5|NA|NA
CASSSGQLGYGYTF
TGTGCCAGCAGCTCCGGACAGCTCGGCTATGGCTACACCTTC
>TRBJ1-1|TRBV19|TRBD1|NA
CASSFWTGFLNTEAFF
TGTGCCAGTAGTTTCTGGACAGGGTTTCTGAACACTGAAGCTTTCTTT
>TRBJ1-2|TRBV11-3|TRBD1|NA
CASSLTGRDYGYTF
TGTGCCAGCAGCCTGACAGGGCGCGACTATGGCTACACCTTC
>TRBJ1-2|TRBV6-5|TRBD1|NA
CASSWTGLGGYTF
TGTGCCAGCAGTTGGACAGGGTTGGGTGGCTACACCTTC
>TRBJ1-2|TRBV6-2/TRBV6-3|TRBD1|NA
CASSYSGTGGGVRHGYTF
TGTGCCAGCAGTTACTCGGGGACAGGGGGCGGCGTTCGCCATGGCTACACCTTC
>TRBJ1-6|TRBV25-1|TRBD1|NA
CASAQTGTGGSPLHF
TGTGCCAGCGCCCAAACCGGGACAGGGGGCTCACCCCTCCACTTT
>TRBJ1-2|TRBV12-3/TRBV12-4|NA|NA
CASGLYYGYTF
TGTGCCAGCGGCCTTTATTATGGCTACACCTTC
>TRBJ2-7|TRBV29-1|TRBD1|NA
CSVSWTGAYEQYF
TGCAGCGTCAGTTGGACAGGCGCCTACGAGCAGTACTTC
>TRBJ1-5|TRBV7-9|TRBD1|NA
CASSSDRVQPQHF
TGTGCCAGCAGCTCGGACAGGGTTCAGCCCCAGCATTTT
>TRBJ2-3|TRBV4-2|TRBD2|NA
CASSQRLAGGPHTQYF
TGTGCCAGCAGCCAAAGACTAGCGGGGGGGCCCCATACGCAGTATTTT
>TRBJ1-2|TRBV4-2|NA|NA
CASSQSAGGRNYGYTF
TGTGCCAGCAGCCAATCGGCCGGGGGAAGGAACTATGGCTACACCTTC
>TRBJ1-1|TRBV28|TRBD1|NA
CASSYRGKAFF
TGTGCCAGCAGTTACAGGGGAAAAGCTTTCTTT